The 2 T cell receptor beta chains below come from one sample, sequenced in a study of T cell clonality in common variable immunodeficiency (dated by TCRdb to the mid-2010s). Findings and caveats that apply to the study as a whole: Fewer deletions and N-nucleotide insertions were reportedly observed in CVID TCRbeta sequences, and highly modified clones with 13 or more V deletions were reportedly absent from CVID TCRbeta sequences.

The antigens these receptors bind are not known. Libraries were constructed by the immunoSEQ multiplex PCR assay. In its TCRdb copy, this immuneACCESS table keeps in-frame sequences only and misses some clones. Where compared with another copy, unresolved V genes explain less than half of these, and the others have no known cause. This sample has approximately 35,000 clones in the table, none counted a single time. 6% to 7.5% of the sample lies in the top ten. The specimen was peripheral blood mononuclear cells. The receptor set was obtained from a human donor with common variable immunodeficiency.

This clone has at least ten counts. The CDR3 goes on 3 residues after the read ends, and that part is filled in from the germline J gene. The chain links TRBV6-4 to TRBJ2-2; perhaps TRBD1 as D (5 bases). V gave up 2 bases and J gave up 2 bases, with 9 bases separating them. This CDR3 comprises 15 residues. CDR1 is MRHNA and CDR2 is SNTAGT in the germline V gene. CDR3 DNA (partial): TGTGCCAGCAGTGACGAGACAGATAACACCGGGGAG. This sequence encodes CASSDETDNTGE. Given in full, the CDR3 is CASSDETDNTGELFF.

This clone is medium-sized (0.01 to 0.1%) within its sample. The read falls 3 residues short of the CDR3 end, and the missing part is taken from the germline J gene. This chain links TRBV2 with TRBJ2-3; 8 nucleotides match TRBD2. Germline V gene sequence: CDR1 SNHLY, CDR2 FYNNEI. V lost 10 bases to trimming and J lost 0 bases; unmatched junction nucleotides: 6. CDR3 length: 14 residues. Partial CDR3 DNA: TGTGCCACCTTTAGCGGGGATAGCACAGATACG. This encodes CATFSGDSTDT. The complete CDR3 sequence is CATFSGDSTDTQYF.